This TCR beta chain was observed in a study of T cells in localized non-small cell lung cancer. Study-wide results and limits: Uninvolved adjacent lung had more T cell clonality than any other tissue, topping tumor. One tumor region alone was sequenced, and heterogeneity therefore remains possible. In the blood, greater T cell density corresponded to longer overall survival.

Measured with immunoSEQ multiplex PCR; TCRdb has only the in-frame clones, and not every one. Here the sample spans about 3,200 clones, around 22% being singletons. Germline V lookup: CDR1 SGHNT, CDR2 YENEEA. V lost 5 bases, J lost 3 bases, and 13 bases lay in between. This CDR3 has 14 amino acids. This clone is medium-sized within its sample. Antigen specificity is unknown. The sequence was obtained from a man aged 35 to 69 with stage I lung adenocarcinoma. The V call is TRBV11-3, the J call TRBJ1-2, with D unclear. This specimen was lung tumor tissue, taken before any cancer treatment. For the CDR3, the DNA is TGTGCCAGCAGCCCCCCGGGTGACCACTATGGCTACACCTTC. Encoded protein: CASSPPGDHYGYTF.